The clone carrying this T cell receptor beta chain turned up a few times. Its antigen is as yet unknown. V dropped 9 bases and J dropped 4 bases, with 15 bases sitting between them. This CDR3 is built from 14 residues. The germline V gene has CDR1 KGHDR and CDR2 SFDVKD. TCRdb fed the reads into MiXCR, producing one record per CDR3 protein. This sample has 200,000 to 300,000 distinct CDR3 sequences, with around an eighth found just once. The data derive from a study of T cell repertoires in cytomegalovirus infection. Overall study context: Public TCR beta signatures provided an indication of both CMV infection and a matching HLA type.

Findings of the study overall: The response measured ex vivo was dominated by TCR beta clonotypes (HLA-C-restricted and CMV-specific).

This TCR derives from a human donor in good health (CMV status not recorded). Some clones in this sample may be carry-over from other donors' samples. This sequence joins TRBV24-1 and TRBJ2-1, with TRBD1 as a possible D gene (6 bases). Sequenced input: PBMCs. CDR3 in amino acids: CATENRDGYNEQFF. The CDR3 DNA is TGTGCCACCGAGAACAGGGATGGGTACAATGAGCAGTTCTTC.